These 22 T cell receptor beta chains came from one sample sequenced in a study of response to subunit inactivated influenza vaccine. TCRdb independently ran MiXCR on the RT-PCR reads; one entry per CDR3 protein. Found here are roughly 700,000 distinct CDR3 sequences, approximately 13% of them singletons; the top ten hold 6% to 8%. The source was PBMCs from blood, collected 14 to 15 days before vaccination. The receptors here all came from a man aged 50-60 years who received an inactivated influenza vaccine.

This sequence joins TRBV20-1 and TRBJ2-7, with a tentative D call TRBD1 (6 bases). Germline loops: CDR1 DFQATT, CDR2 SNEGSKA (reference sequence). The CDR3 spans 12 residues. V was trimmed by 6 bases and J by 5 bases, leaving 14 bases between them. The CDR3 region is CSASSQGNEQYF. CDR3 coding DNA: TGCAGTGCCTCGAGCCAGGGGAACGAGCAGTACTTC.

The chain links TRBV20-1 to TRBJ2-7; D is unclear. The CDR3 is made up of 11 amino acids. The V gene lost 3 bases and the J gene lost 6 bases, with 9 bases spanning the gap. Germline V gene data show CDR1 as DFQATT and CDR2 as SNEGSKA (reference sequence). The CDR3 here is CSASHQFEQYF. The CDR3 nucleotides are TGCAGTGCTAGCCATCAGTTCGAGCAGTACTTC.

Comments on this clonotype: A clone one base away is much larger, so this may be a read error. J is TRBJ2-1 and V is TRBV29-1, with D possibly being TRBD1 (5 bases). This CDR3 region has 13 residues. CDR1 and CDR2 (germline): SQVTM, ANQGSEA. V shed 4 bases and J shed 6 bases, with 13 bases lying between them. CDR3 nucleotides: TGCAGCGTTGGCCAGGACAAACTCAATGAGCAGTTCTTC. This sequence encodes CSVGQDKLNEQFF.

This chain links TRBV30 with TRBJ2-1; TRBD1 matches at 10 bases. The length of the CDR3 is 15 residues. V dropped 3 bases and J dropped 4; count of bases not matched to a gene: 6. The germline CDR1 and CDR2 sequences are GTSNPN and SVGIG (reference sequence). CDR3 sequence (DNA): TGTGCCTGGAGCCTGACAGGGGGCCATTACAATGAGCAGTTCTTC. It translates to CAWSLTGGHYNEQFF.

The chain has TRBV5-1 and TRBJ2-3, with D perhaps being TRBD1 or TRBD2 (5 bases each). The CDR3 is 17 amino acids. CDR1 and CDR2 (germline): SGHRS, YFSETQ. Trimming shortened V by 0 bases and J by 4 bases, and 18 bases separated the two germline ends. In DNA form, the CDR3 reads TGCGCCAGCAGCTTGGGGACCGGGACGTCGGAACCAGATACGCAGTATTTT. Its translation: CASSLGTGTSEPDTQYF. Supplemented by reference TRBV5-1 and TRBJ2-3, the full variable domain reads KAGVTQTPRYLIKTRGQQVTLSCSPISGHRSVSWYQQTPGQGLQFLFEYFSETQRNKGNFPGRFSGRQFSNSRSEMNVSTLELGDSALYLCASSLGTGTSEPDTQYFGPGTRLTVL.

This clonotype has more than one count but fewer than ten. V and J are TRBV12-3 or TRBV12-4 and TRBJ2-3; D is undetermined. This CDR3 is built from 12 residues. With 7 bases removed from V and 6 bases from J, the gap between germline ends came to 11 bases. In nucleotides, the CDR3 is TGTGCCAGCAACAAGATAATGGATACGCAGTATTTT. Translation gives CASNKIMDTQYF.

V gene TRBV28 combines with J gene TRBJ1-2; 11 bases align to TRBD1. The CDR3 runs 14 residues. CDR1 and CDR2 from the germline V gene are MDHEN and SYDVKM. Trimming removed 3 bases from V and 14 bases from J; junction bases left unmatched: 11. CDR3 sequence reads: CASSLEPGQGVRTF. For the CDR3, the DNA is TGTGCCAGCAGTTTGGAACCGGGACAGGGGGTACGAACCTTC.

This clonotype was counted only a few times. The chain carries TRBV20-1 and TRBJ2-5; a possible D gene is TRBD2 (6 bases). V lost 3 bases, J lost 5 bases, and 13 bases lay in between. Looked up from germline, CDR1 is DFQATT and CDR2 is SNEGSKA (reference sequence). The length of the CDR3 is 13 residues. CDR3 sequence reads: CSASYLARETQYF. The DNA for the CDR3 is TGCAGTGCTAGTTACCTAGCGCGGGAGACCCAGTACTTC.

This chain uses TRBV4-3 with TRBJ1-1, with TRBD1 identical over 7 bases. Germline trimming cut 3 bases from V and 6 bases from J; bases unmatched to any gene: 4. The CDR3 is 13 amino acids. Germline lookup yields CDR1 LGHNA and CDR2 YSLEER. The CDR3 DNA sequence: TGCGCCAGCAGCCACCTCAGGGGGGCTGAAGCTTTCTTT. Protein: CASSHLRGAEAFF.

This clonotype has more than one count but fewer than ten. The rearrangement links TRBV28 to TRBJ2-3; 9 bases match TRBD2. V dropped 2 bases and J dropped 6; count of bases not matched to a gene: 9. Germline V gene lookup returns CDR1 MDHEN and CDR2 SYDVKM. This CDR3 is built from 16 residues. CDR3 amino acids: CASSLQVIAGADTQYF. The CDR3 DNA reads as TGTGCCAGCAGTTTACAGGTGATAGCGGGAGCGGATACGCAGTATTTT.

This clonotype was seen a handful of times. The rearrangement joins TRBV6-2 or TRBV6-3 to TRBJ2-2; TRBD1 matches 8 bases. Germline V gene sequence: CDR1 MNHEY, CDR2 SVGEGT. V was pared by 10 bases and J by 3 bases, with 7 bases of the junction left unmatched. This CDR3 is 14 amino acids long. DNA for the CDR3: TGTGCCACCCTGAGGGGACAGGACACCGGGGAGCTGTTTTTT. Its protein is CATLRGQDTGELFF.

A few counts support this clonotype. This chain joins TRBV29-1 and TRBJ1-2; perhaps TRBD1 as D (5 bases). Trimming shortened V by 4 bases and J by 7 bases, and 16 bases separated the two germline ends. The germline CDR1 and CDR2 sequences are SQVTM and ANQGSEA. The CDR3 extends over 13 amino acids. The CDR3 DNA reads as TGCAGCGTTGCCACGCAACAGGCGGCTGGCTACACCTTC. Its translation: CSVATQQAAGYTF.

This clonotype was counted only a few times. The chain links TRBV20-1 to TRBJ2-7, with 14 bases fitting TRBD2. This CDR3 comprises 17 residues. Germline loops: CDR1 DFQATT, CDR2 SNEGSKA (reference sequence). The ends lost 1 base at V and 2 bases at J; junction bases unmatched: 7. Written as DNA, the CDR3 is TGCAGTGCTAGAGGCCCGGGGACTAGCGGGGGCCCCTACGAGCAGTACTTC. This codes for CSARGPGTSGGPYEQYF.

This clonotype was seen more than once but under ten times. The chain carries TRBV3-1 and TRBJ2-2; no clear D. V was cut by 4 bases and J by 6 bases, with 9 bases left in between. CDR3 length: 13 amino acids. From germline, CDR1 is LGHDT and CDR2 YNNKEL (reference sequence). CDR3 sequence reads: CASSPPPAGELFF. CDR3 nucleotide sequence: TGTGCCAGCAGCCCCCCTCCGGCCGGGGAGCTGTTTTTT.

The J gene is TRBJ2-1, the V gene TRBV20-1; 10 bases fit TRBD2. CDR1 and CDR2 (germline): DFQATT, SNEGSKA (reference sequence). This CDR3 comprises 14 residues. J gave up 4 bases and V 7 bases, and 7 bases lay outside the gene matches. The CDR3 DNA reads TGCAGTGTCCCTGGACTAGCGGAATACAATGAGCAGTTCTTC. This translates into CSVPGLAEYNEQFF.

The chain links TRBV29-1 to TRBJ2-7; TRBD1 matches 12 bases. The CDR3 spans 14 residues. The germline V gene encodes CDR1 SQVTM and CDR2 ANQGSEA. Germline trimming cut 6 bases from V and 7 bases from J; bases unmatched to any gene: 10. The CDR3 reads CSVGMGQGAREQYF. In DNA, the CDR3 is TGCAGCGTAGGTATGGGACAGGGGGCGCGGGAGCAGTACTTC.

As to this clonotype: The junction departs from germline at one end; a sequencing error may be responsible. The gene calls are TRBV6-2 or TRBV6-3 and TRBJ2-5; TRBD2 is a possible D gene (6 bases). Germline V gives CDR1 MNHEY, CDR2 SVGEGT. The CDR3 loop spans 18 amino acids. The CDR3 DNA reads as TGTGCCAGCAGTGACTCCCCCATAGGCGGGGCCGTTTCGGAGACCCAGTACTTC. It yields the protein CASSDSPIGGAVSETQYF.

The chain has TRBV3-1 and TRBJ1-1, with TRBD1 matching over 8 bases. Per germline, CDR1 LGHDT and CDR2 YNNKEL (reference sequence). The CDR3 spans 13 residues. Germline trimming cut 2 bases from V and 10 bases from J; bases unmatched to any gene: 6. CDR3 region: CASSQHDRGTAFF. In DNA form, the CDR3 reads TGTGCCAGCAGCCAACACGACAGGGGTACAGCTTTCTTT. The full variable domain, rest sourced from reference TRBV3-1 and TRBJ1-1, is DTAVSQTPKYLVTQMGNDKSIKCEQNLGHDTMYWYKQDSKKFLKIMFSYNNKELIINETVPNRFSPKSPDKAHLNLHINSLELGDSAVYFCASSQHDRGTAFFGQGTRLTVV.

This clonotype was seen a few times. This chain joins TRBV10-3 and TRBJ2-1; 8 nucleotides match TRBD2. Losses at the gene ends were 8 bases for V and 1 base for J; bases not matched to a gene: 4. The CDR3 extends over 14 amino acids. Germline V lookup: CDR1 ENHRY, CDR2 SYGVKD. For the CDR3, the DNA is TGTGCCATCCGCTCGGGGGGGTCCTACAATGAGCAGTTCTTC. This encodes CAIRSGGSYNEQFF.

This clonotype was detected a few times. The genes are TRBV28 and TRBJ2-7, with TRBD2 matching over 11 bases. The CDR3 totals 16 residues. Losses at the gene ends were 5 bases for V and 1 base for J; bases not matched to a gene: 7. From germline, CDR1 is MDHEN and CDR2 SYDVKM. The CDR3 region is CASSPPGLAASYEQYF. CDR3 nucleotides: TGTGCCAGCAGTCCCCCGGGACTAGCGGCGTCCTACGAGCAGTACTTC.

This clonotype was picked up many times. This rearrangement joins TRBV3-1 to TRBJ2-1, with TRBD1 matching 8 bases. CDR3 length: 14 amino acids. The V segment lost 0 bases and the J segment 10 bases; nucleotides outside the gene matches: 5. CDR1 and CDR2 (germline): LGHDT, YNNKEL (reference sequence). CDR3 loop: CASSQDSGGREQFF. In nucleotides, the CDR3 is TGTGCCAGCAGCCAAGATTCAGGGGGCAGGGAGCAGTTCTTC.

This clonotype appeared a few times. The chain links TRBV2 to TRBJ2-1, with 7 bases lining up with TRBD2. V gave up 9 bases and J gave up 8 bases; unmatched junction bases: 10. The V gene's germline CDR1 is SNHLY and CDR2 FYNNEI. This CDR3 spans 13 amino acids. CDR3: CARLSIAGHEQFF. CDR3 DNA: TGTGCCAGGCTTTCAATAGCGGGTCATGAGCAGTTCTTC.